The sequence of this T cell receptor (beta chain) was determined in a study of T cell changes during pregnancy in multiple sclerosis. Here immunoSEQ multiplex PCR was the method, and the copy in TCRdb shows in-frame clones only, minus some. The sample has about 45,000 clones; approximately 91% are singletons. Per germline, CDR1 SGHTA and CDR2 FQGNSA. Trimming stripped 2 bases from V and 8 bases from J, with 12 bases between. CDR3 length equals 13 residues. This clone occurred once. The gene calls are TRBV7-2 and TRBJ1-1, with D perhaps matching TRBD1 (5 bases). This receptor was identified in a female donor with multiple sclerosis, enrolled in a pregnancy study. Sequencing used CD4+ T cells from peripheral blood mononuclear cells, obtained in the first trimester of pregnancy. CDR3 bases: TGTGCCAGCAGCTTATCACCCCAGGGAGAAGCTTTCTTT. It specifies CASSLSPQGEAFF.